This section outlines one T cell receptor beta chain sequence together with its context. Its antigen is as yet unknown. At collection, donors were nominally healthy, but unrecorded immune exposures were probable. The source of the sample is a study of cytomegalovirus exposure and HLA in healthy donors. Whole-study results and caveats: Relative to equally common others, HLA-associated TCR beta chains showed greater clonal expansion in a later analysis. Rarity held for most TCR sequences, but there were some public TCRs that occurred in many donors.

The study ran its PCR with 60 Vbeta and 13 Jbeta primers. Sequencing was performed with immunoSEQ multiplex PCR; in TCRdb, only in-frame clones are kept and a portion is missing. The data show just over 200,000 clones, approximately 79% seen once. This CDR3 has 13 residues. Germline lookup yields CDR1 SGHAT and CDR2 FQNNGV. Trimming left V 5 bases short and J 0 bases short, with 7 bases between. This sequence originates from a man in his fifties or sixties in good health and CMV-seronegative. This chain joins TRBV11-2 and TRBJ1-1; D remains unclear. The sequenced material came from PBMCs. The CDR3 nucleotides are TGTGCCAGCAGCCCTGGCTTGAACACTGAAGCTTTCTTT. It encodes CASSPGLNTEAFF.